One sample yielded the 7 T cell receptor beta chains listed below, sequenced in a study of a mutant IDH1 vaccine in newly diagnosed glioma. The data were produced by immunoSEQ multiplex PCR, yet TCRdb's version contains in-frame clones alone and is incomplete. Of about 32,000 clones listed, 65% to 85% were seen once; the top ten hold 7.5% to 10%. These receptors have no identified antigens. Time point reported: week 35, safety follow-up. Topical imiquimod accompanied each vaccine dose, which consisted of 300 ug of mutant IDH1 20-mer peptide. The sequenced sample was PBMCs, obtained from a glioma patient whose treatment included an IDH1 peptide vaccine. The receptors were gathered from a woman aged 30 to 39 with glioma. Some clones in this sample may be carry-over from other donors' samples.

The J gene is TRBJ2-7, the V gene TRBV6-5; 9 bases are a match to TRBD2. After removal of 9 bases from V and 6 bases from J, the junction contained 6 bases not matched to a gene. The CDR3 runs 12 residues. Germline CDR1 is MNHEY and CDR2 is SVGAGI. The chain's CDR3 is CASYSGRGEQYF. The CDR3 bases are TGTGCCAGTTATAGCGGGAGAGGCGAGCAGTACTTC.

The chain links TRBV6-4 to TRBJ2-7; 7 bases match TRBD1. Germline V CDR1 and CDR2: MRHNA, SNTAGT. The ends lost 6 bases at V and 5 bases at J; junction bases unmatched: 7. The CDR3 consists of 13 residues. The CDR3 DNA reads as TGTGCCAGCAGGGCAAAAGACAGGGACGAGCAGTACTTC. Translating gives CASRAKDRDEQYF.

The chain has TRBV5-8 and TRBJ1-1; no clear D. Germline CDR1 is SGHTS and CDR2 is YDEGEE. V was clipped by 4 bases and J by 5 bases, with 12 bases between them. The CDR3 has 13 residues. The CDR3: CASSRLETTEAFF. CDR3 nucleotides: TGTGCCAGCAGCCGCCTGGAAACTACTGAAGCTTTCTTT.

The chain is built from TRBV30 and TRBJ1-2; unclear D gene. Trimming removed 0 bases at V and 2 bases at J, with 16 bases between. Germline CDR1 is GTSNPN and CDR2 is SVGIG (reference sequence). The CDR3 length is 16 residues. CDR3 residues: CAWSVRRVGNNYGYTF. The CDR3 nucleotides read TGTGCCTGGAGTGTACGGAGGGTGGGGAACAACTATGGCTACACCTTC.

The chain joins TRBV6-1 to TRBJ2-1; TRBD2 agrees at 11 bases. Losses at the gene ends were 8 bases for V and 6 bases for J; bases not matched to a gene: 3. This CDR3 is 13 amino acids long. Germline-derived CDR1 and CDR2 are MNHNS and SASEGT. The CDR3 DNA reads TGTGCCAGCGTACTAGCGGGAGTCAATGAGCAGTTCTTC. Translation: CASVLAGVNEQFF.

V is TRBV27 and J is TRBJ1-5; no clear D. CDR3 length: 13 residues. The V gene's germline CDR1 is MNHEY and CDR2 SMNVEV (reference sequence). V lost 6 bases and J lost 6, with 12 bases in between. CDR3 residues: CASRAGFGQPQHF. The CDR3, as DNA: TGTGCCAGCAGGGCGGGGTTCGGTCAGCCCCAGCATTTT.

This chain uses TRBV6-6 with TRBJ2-2; 12 positions agree with TRBD2. CDR3 length equals 15 residues. The V gene's germline CDR1 is MNHNY and CDR2 SVGAGI (reference sequence). Trimming removed 11 bases from V and 6 bases from J; junction bases left unmatched: 10. The CDR3 is CAGGLAGGRAGELFF. CDR3 nucleotides: TGTGCCGGAGGGCTAGCGGGAGGGAGGGCCGGGGAGCTGTTTTTT.